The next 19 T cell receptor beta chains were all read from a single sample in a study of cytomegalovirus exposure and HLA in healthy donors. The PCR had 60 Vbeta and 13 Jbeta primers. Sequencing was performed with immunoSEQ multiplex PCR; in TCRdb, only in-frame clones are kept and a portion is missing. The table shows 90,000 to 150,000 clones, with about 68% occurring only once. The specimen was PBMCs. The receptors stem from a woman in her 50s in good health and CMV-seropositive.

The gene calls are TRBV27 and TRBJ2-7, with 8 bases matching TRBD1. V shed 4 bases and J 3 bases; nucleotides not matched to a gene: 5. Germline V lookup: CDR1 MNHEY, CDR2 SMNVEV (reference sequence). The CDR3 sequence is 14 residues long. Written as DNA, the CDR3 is TGTGCCAGCAGTTCCCGACAGGGGTTCTACGAGCAGTACTTC. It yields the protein CASSSRQGFYEQYF.

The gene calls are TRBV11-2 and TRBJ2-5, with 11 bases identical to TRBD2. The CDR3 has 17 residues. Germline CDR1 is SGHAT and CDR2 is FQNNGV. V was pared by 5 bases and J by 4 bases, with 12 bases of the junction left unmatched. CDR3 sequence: CASSPRISGRAPETQYF. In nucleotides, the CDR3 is TGTGCCAGCAGCCCCCGAATTAGCGGGAGGGCCCCAGAGACCCAGTACTTC.

For the CDR3, the DNA is TGTGCCTGGAGTTCAGTTCTTTACGAGCAGTACTTC. Its protein product is CAWSSVLYEQYF. V and J are TRBV30 and TRBJ2-7, with D uncertain. This CDR3 has 12 residues. Germline CDR1 GTSNPN, CDR2 SVGIG (reference sequence). The V gene lost 2 bases and the J gene lost 4 bases, with 9 bases spanning the gap.

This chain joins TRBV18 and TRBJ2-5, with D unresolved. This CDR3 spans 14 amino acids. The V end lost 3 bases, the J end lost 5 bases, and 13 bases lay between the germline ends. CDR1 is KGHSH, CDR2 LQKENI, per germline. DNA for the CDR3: TGTGCCAGCTCACCTTTGTACCAGGCGGAGACCCAGTACTTC. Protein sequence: CASSPLYQAETQYF. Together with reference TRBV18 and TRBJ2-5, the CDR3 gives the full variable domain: NAGVMQNPRHLVRRRGQEARLRCSPMKGHSHVYWYRQLPEEGLKFMVYLQKENIIDESGMPKERFSAEFPKEGPSILRIQQVVRGDSAAYFCASSPLYQAETQYFGPGTRLLVL.

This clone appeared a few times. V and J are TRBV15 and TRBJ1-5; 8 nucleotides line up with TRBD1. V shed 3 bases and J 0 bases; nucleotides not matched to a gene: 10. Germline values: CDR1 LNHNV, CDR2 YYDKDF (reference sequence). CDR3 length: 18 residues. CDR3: CATSSRDRWGYSNQPQHF. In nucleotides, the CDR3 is TGTGCCACCAGCAGTCGGGACAGGTGGGGGTATAGCAATCAGCCCCAGCATTTT.

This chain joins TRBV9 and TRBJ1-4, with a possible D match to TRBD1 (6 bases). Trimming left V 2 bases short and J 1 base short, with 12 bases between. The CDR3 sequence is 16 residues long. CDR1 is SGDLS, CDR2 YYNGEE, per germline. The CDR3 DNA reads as TGTGCCAGCAGCGTTGGAACGGGACAAACTAATGAAAAACTGTTTTTT. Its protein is CASSVGTGQTNEKLFF.

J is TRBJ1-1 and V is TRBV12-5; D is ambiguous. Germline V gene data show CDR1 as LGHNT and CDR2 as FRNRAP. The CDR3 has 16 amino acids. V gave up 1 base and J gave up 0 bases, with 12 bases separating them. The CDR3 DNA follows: TGTGCTAGTGGTTTGGCGAACGCGGAGGTGAACACTGAAGCTTTCTTT. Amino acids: CASGLANAEVNTEAFF.

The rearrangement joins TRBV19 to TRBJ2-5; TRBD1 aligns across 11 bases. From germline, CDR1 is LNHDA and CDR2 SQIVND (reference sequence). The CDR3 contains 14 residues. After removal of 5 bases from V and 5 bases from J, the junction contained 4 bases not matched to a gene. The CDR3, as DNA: TGTGCCAGTAGTCCAGGGACAGGGGGGGAGACCCAGTACTTC. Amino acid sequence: CASSPGTGGETQYF.

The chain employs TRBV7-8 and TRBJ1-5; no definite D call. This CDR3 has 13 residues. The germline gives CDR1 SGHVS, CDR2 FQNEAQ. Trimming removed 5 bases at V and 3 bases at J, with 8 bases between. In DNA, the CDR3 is TGTGCCAGCAGCCGGTCCTTCAATCAGCCCCAGCATTTT. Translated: CASSRSFNQPQHF.

CDR3: CASSRGTGGNEQFF. The CDR3 DNA sequence: TGTGCCAGCAGTAGGGGGACAGGGGGCAATGAGCAGTTCTTC. The J gene is TRBJ2-1, the V gene TRBV27; 11 bases are a match to TRBD1. Germline V gene sequence: CDR1 MNHEY, CDR2 SMNVEV (reference sequence). The V segment lost 5 bases and the J segment 6 bases; nucleotides outside the gene matches: 3. This CDR3 is 14 amino acids long.

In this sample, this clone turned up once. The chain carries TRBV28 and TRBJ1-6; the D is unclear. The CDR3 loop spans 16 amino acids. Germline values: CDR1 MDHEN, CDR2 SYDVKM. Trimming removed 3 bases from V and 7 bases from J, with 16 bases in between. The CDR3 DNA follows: TGTGCCAGCAGTTTTTCGGGGTATAAACTGAATTCACCCCTCCACTTT. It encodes CASSFSGYKLNSPLHF.

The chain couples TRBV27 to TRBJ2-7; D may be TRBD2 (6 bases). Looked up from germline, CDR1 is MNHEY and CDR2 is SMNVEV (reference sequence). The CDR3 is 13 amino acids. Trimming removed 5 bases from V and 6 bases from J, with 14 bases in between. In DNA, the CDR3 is TGTGCCAGCAGTCCGGGACTGCTCGGCGAGCAGTACTTC. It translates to CASSPGLLGEQYF.

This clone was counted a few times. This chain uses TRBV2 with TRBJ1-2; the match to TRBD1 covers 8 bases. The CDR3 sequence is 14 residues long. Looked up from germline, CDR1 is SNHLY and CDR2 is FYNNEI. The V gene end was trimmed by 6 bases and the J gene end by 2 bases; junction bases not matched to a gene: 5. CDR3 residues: CASRERQGNYGYTF. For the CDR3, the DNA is TGTGCCAGCAGGGAACGACAGGGGAACTATGGCTACACCTTC.

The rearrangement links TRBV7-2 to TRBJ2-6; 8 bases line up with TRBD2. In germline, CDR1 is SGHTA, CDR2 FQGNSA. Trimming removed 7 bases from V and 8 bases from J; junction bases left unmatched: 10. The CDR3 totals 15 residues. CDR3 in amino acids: CASTPGGASTNVLTF. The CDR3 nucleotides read TGTGCCAGCACCCCGGGGGGGGCTTCTACCAACGTCCTGACTTTC.

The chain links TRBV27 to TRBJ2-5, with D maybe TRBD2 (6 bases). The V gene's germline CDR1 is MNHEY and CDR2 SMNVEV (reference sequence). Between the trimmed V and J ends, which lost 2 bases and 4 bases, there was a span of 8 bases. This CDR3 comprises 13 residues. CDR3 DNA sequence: TGTGCCAGCAGTTTACAGGGAGGAGAGACCCAGTACTTC. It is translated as CASSLQGGETQYF.

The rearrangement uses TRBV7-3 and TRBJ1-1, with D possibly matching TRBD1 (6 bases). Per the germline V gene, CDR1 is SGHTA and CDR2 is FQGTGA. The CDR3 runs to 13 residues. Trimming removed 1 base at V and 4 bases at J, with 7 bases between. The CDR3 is CASSLNRATEAFF. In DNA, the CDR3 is TGTGCCAGCAGCTTAAACAGGGCCACTGAAGCTTTCTTT.

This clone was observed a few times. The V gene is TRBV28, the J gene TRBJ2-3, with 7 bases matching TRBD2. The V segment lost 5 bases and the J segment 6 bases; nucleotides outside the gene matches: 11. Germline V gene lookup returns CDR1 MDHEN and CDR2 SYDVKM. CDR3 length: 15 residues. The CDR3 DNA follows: TGTGCCAGCAGTCCACTCACGCACGGGGGGGATACGCAGTATTTT. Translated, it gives CASSPLTHGGDTQYF.

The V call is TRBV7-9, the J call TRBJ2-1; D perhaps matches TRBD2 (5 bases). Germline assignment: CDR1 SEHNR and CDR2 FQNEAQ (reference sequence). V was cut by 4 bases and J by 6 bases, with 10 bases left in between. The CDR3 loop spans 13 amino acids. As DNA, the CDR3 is TGTGCCAGCAGCTCCAGCGGTGGCAATGAGCAGTTCTTC. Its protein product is CASSSSGGNEQFF.

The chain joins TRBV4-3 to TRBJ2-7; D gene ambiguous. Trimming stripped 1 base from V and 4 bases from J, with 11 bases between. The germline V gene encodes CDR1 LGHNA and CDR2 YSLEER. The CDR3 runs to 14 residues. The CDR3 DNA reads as TGCGCCAGCAGCCAAGCCCGGGTTGGGTACGAGCAGTACTTC. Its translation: CASSQARVGYEQYF.